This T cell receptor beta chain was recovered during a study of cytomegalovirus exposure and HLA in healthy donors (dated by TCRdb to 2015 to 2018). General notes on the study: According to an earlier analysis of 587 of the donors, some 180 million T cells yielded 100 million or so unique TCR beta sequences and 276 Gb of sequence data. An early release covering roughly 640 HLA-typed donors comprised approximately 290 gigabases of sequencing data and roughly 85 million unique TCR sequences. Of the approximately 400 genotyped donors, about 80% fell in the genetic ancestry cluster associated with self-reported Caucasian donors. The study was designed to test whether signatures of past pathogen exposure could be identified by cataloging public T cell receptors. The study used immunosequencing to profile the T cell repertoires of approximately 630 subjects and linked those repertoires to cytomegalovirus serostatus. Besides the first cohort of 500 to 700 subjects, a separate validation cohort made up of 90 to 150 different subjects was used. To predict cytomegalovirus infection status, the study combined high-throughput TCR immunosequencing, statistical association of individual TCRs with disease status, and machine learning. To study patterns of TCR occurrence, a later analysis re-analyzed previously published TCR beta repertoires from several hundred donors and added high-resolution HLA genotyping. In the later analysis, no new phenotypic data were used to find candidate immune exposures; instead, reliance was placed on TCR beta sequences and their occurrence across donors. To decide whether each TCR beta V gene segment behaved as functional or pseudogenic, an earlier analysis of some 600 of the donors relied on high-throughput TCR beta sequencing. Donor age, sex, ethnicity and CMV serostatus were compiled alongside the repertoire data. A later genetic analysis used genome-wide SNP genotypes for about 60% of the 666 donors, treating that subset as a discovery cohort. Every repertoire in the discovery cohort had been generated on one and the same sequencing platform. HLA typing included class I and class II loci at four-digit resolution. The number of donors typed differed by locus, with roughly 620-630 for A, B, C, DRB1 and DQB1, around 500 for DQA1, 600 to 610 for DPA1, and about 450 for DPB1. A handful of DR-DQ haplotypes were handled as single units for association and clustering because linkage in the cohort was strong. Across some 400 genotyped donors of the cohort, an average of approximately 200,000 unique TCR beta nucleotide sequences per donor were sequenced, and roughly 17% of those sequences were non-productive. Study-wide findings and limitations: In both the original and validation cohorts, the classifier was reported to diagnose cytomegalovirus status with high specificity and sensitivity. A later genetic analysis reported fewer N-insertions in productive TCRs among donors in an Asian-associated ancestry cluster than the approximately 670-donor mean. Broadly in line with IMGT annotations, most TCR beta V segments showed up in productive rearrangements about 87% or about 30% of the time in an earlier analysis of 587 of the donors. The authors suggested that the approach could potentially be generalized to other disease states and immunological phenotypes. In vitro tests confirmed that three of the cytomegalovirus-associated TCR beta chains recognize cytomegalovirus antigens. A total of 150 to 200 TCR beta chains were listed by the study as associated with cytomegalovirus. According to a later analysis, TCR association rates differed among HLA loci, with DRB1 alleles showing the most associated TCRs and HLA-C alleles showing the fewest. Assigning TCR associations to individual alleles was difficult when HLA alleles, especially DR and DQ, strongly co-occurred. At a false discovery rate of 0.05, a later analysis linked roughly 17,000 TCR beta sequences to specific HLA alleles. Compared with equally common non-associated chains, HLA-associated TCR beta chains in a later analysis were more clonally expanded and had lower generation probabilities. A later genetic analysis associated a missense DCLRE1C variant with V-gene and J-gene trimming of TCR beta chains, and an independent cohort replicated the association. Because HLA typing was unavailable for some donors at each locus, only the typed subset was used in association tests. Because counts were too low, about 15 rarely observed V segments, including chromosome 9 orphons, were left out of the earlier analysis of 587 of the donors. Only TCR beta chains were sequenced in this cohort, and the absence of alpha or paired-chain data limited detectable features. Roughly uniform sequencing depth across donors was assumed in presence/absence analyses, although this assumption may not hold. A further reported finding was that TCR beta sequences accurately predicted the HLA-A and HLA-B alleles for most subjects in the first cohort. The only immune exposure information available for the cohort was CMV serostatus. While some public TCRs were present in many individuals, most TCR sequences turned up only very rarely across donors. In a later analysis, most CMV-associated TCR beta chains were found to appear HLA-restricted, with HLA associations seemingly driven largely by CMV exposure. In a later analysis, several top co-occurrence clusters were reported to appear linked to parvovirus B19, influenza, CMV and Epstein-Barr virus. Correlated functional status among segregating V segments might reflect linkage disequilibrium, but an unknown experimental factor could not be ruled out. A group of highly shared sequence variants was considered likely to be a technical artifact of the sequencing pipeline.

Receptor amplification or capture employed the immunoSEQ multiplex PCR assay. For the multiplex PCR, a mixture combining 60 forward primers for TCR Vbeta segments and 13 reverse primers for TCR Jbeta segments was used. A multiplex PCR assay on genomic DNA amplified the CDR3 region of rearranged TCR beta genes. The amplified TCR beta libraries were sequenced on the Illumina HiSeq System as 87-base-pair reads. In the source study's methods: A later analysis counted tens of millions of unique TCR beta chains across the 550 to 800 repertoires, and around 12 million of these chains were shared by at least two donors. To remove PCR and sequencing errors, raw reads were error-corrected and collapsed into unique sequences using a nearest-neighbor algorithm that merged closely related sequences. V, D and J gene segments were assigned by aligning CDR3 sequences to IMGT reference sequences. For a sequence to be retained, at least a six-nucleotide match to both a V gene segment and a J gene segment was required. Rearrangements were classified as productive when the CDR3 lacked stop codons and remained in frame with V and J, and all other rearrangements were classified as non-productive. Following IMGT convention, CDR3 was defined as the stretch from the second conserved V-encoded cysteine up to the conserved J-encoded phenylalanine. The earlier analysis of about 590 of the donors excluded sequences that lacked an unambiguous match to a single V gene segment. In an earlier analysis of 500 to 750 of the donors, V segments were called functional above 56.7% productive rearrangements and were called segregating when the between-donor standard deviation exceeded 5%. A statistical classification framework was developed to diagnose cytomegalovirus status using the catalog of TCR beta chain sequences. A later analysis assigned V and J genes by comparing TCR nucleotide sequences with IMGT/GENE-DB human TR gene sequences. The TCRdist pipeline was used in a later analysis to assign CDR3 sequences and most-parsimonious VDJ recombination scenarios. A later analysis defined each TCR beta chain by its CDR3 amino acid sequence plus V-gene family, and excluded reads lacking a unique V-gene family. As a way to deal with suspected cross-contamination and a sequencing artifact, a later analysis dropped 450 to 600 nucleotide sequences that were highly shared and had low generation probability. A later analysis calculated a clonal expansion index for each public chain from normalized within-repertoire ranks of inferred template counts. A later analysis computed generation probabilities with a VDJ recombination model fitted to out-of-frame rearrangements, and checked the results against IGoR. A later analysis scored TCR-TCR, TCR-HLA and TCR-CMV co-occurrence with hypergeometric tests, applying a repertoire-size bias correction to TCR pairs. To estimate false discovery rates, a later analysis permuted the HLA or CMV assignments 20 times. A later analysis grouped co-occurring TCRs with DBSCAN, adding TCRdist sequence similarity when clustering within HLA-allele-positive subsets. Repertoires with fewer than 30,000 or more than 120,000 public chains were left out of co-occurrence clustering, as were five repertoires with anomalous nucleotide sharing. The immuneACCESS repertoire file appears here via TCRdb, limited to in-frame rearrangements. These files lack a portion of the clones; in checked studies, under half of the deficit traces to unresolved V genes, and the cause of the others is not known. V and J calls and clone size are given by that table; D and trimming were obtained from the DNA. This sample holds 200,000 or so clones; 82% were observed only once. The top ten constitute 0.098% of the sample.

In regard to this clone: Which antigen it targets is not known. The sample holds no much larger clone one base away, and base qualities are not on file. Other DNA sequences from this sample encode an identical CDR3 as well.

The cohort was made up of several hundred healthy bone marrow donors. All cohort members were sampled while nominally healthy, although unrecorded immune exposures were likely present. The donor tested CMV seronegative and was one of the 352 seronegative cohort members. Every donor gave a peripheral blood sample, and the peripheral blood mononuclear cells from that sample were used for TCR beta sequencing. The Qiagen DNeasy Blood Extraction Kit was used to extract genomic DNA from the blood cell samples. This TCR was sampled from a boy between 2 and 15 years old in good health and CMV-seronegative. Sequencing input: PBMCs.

This receptor has the CDR3 CASSPRQGGGEKLFF. The DNA reads TGTGCCAGCAGCCCCCGACAGGGGGGTGGAGAAAAACTGTTTTTT. Rearrangement joined TRBV7-2 to TRBJ1-4, with 9 central nucleotides matching TRBD1. V loses 5 bases at its end and J loses 8 bases; junction bases beyond the gene matches: 9. The CDR1 and CDR2 encoded by the germline V gene are SGHTA and FQGNSA. The CDR3, from cysteine to phenylalanine, totals 15 residues. CDR3 DNA only is kept here, 45 bases in frame from base 1.